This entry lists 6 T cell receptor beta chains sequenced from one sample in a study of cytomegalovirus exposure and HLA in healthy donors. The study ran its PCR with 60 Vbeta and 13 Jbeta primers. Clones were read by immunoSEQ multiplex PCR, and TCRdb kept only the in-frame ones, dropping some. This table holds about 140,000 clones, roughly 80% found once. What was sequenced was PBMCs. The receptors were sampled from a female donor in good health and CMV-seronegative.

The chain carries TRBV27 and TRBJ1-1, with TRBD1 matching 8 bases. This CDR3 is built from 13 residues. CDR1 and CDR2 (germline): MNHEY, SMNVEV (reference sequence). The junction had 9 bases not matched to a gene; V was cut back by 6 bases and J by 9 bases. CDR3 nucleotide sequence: TGTGCCAGCAGCCCGACAGGGGATATTAAAGCTTTCTTT. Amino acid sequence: CASSPTGDIKAFF.

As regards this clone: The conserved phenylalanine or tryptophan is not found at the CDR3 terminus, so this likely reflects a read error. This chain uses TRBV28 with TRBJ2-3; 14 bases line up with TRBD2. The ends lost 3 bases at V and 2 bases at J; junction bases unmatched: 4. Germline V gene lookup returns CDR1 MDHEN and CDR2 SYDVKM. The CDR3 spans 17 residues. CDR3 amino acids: CASSFGGLAGVTDTQYV. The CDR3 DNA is TGTGCCAGCAGTTTCGGGGGACTAGCGGGAGTCACAGATACGCAGTATGTT.

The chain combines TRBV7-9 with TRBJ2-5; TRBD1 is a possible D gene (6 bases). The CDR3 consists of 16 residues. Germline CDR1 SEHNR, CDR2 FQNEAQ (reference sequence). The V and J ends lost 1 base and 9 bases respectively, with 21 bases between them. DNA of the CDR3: TGTGCCAGCAGCTTAGGTGTGGGGGCACCTCCGAGGGCCCAGTACTTC. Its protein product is CASSLGVGAPPRAQYF.

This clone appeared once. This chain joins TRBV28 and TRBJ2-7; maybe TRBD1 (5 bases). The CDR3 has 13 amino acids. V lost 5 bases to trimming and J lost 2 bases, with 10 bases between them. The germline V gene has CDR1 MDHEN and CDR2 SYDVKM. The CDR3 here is CASSTGSPYEQYF. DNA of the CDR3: TGTGCCAGCAGTACAGGAAGTCCCTACGAGCAGTACTTC.

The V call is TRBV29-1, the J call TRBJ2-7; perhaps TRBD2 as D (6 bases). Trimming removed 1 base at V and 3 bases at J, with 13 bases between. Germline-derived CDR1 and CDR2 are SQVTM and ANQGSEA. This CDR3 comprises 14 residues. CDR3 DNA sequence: TGCAGCGTTGAAGGGGGAGGTAATCTCTACGAGCAGTACTTC. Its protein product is CSVEGGGNLYEQYF.

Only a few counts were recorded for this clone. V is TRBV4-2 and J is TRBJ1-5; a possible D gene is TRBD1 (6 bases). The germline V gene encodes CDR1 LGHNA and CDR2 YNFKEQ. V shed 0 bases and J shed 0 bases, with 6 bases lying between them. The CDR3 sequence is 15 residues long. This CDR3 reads CASSQEDSSNQPQHF. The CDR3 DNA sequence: TGTGCCAGCAGCCAAGAGGACAGTAGCAATCAGCCCCAGCATTTT.